The T cell receptor beta chain described here comes from a study of blood T cell repertoires in COVID-19 (dated by TCRdb to about 2020). Context from the whole study: Samples covering the acute and convalescent phases of COVID-19 were provided by collaborators in the United States, Italy and Spain. The prospective study material was composed of cDNA or gDNA derived from T cells, B-cell-depleted T cells, or PBMCs. The dataset comprised deeply sampled blood TCRbeta repertoires from subjects exposed to, actively infected with, or recovered from COVID-19. The repertoires were released in a freely available public database intended as a resource for research on the immune response to SARS-CoV-2. The samples were drawn from the first 160 participants of the ongoing ImmuneRACE study and from about 1,200 subjects provided by 6 global collaborators. Sample metadata almost always included a de-identified subject ID, COVID-19 status, age in years and sex. HLA class I and class II types, where available, came from metadata supplied by the sample provider rather than from assay-based typing. Findings and caveats that apply to the study as a whole: The amount of clinical and demographic metadata varied by source and participant and was provided uncurated.

Each collaborating institution followed its own protocols to collect whole blood in K2EDTA tubes. For TCRbeta analysis, collaborators shipped samples as frozen whole blood, isolated PBMCs, or DNA extracted from either of those sample types. The immunoSEQ Assay, a bias-controlled multiplex PCR, was used to amplify TCRbeta CDR3 regions from genomic DNA. On the authors' methods: Within the assay, amplification of reference gene primers was used to estimate how many nucleated cells each sample contained. To quantify the absolute abundance of each unique TCRbeta CDR3 rearrangement, sequence reads were collapsed and filtered. For each sample, productive Simpson clonality was calculated as the square root of Simpson's diversity index across productive rearrangements. TCRdb provides this immuneACCESS table in a form limited to in-frame rearrangements. Some clones are lacking; in checked studies, under half of them reflect an unresolved V gene, and why the rest are absent is not known. The V and J calls and clone size are taken from that table; D and trimming were inferred from the DNA. Within this sample are some 200,000 clones, with around 82% of them counted one time only. About 13% of the sample is in the top ten clones.

In regard to this clone: This receptor's antigen is unknown. No per-base quality is available; no much larger clone lies one base away.

The cysteine opens and the phenylalanine closes a CDR3 of 14 amino acids. The only DNA kept is the CDR3, 42 bases in frame from the first base. V is cut by 7 bases and J by 9 bases, and the space between the germline ends is 16 bases. Via the germline V gene, CDR1 is MDHEN and CDR2 SYDVKM. The specimen was peripheral blood. The TCR originated in a human donor in a cohort sampled during active COVID-19. The sequence joins TRBV28 to TRBJ1-6, with the D gene not clear enough to name. The CDR3: CASTGNFWRSPLHF. The DNA is as follows: TGTGCCAGCACGGGGAACTTTTGGCGTTCACCCCTCCACTTT. The CDR3, completed at both ends by the reference TRBV28 and TRBJ1-6 genes, gives the full variable domain DVKVTQSSRYLVKRTGEKVFLECVQDMDHENMFWYRQDPGLGLRLIYFSYDVKMKEKGDIPEGYSVSREKKERFSLILESASTNQTSMYLCASTGNFWRSPLHFGNGTRLTVT.